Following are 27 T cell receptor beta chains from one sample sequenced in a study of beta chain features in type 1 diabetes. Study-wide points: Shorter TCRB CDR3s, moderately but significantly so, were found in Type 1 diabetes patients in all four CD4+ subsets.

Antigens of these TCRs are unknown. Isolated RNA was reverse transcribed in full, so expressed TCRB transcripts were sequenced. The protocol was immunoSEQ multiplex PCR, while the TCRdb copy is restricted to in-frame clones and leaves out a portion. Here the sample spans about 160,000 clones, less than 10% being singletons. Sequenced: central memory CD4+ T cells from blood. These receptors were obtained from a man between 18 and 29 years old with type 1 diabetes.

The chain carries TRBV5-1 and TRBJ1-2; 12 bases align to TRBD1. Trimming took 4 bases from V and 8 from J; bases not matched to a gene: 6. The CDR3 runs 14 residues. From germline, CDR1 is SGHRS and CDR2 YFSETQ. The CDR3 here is CASSTGTGGAGYTF. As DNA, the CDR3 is TGCGCCAGCAGCACCGGGACAGGGGGCGCGGGCTACACCTTC. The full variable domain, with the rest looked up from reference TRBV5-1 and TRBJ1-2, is KAGVTQTPRYLIKTRGQQVTLSCSPISGHRSVSWYQQTPGQGLQFLFEYFSETQRNKGNFPGRFSGRQFSNSRSEMNVSTLELGDSALYLCASSTGTGGAGYTFGSGTRLTVV.

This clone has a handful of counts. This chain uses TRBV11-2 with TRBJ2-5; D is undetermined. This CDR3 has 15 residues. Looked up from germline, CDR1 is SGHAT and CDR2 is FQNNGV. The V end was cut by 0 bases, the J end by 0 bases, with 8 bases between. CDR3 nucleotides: TGTGCCAGCAGCTTAGACACAGTGTACCAAGAGACCCAGTACTTC. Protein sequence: CASSLDTVYQETQYF.

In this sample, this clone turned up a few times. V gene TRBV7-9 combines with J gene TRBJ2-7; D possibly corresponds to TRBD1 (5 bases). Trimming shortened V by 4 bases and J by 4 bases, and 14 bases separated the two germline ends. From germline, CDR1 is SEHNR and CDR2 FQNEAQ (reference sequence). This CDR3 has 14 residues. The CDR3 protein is CASSSRDATYEQYF. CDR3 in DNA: TGTGCCAGCAGCTCCAGGGATGCTACGTACGAGCAGTACTTC.

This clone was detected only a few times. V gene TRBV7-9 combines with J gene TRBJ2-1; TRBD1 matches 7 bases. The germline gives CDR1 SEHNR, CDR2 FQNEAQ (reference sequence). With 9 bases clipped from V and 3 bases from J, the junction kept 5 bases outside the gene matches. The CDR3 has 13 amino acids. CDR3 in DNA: TGTGCCAGTCGGGACAGTCACTACAATGAGCAGTTCTTC. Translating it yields CASRDSHYNEQFF.

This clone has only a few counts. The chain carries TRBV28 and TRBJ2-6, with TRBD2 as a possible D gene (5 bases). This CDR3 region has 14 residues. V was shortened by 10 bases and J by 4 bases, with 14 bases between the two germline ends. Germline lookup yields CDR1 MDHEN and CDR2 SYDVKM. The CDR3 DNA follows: TGTGCCACCGGGATCTTCGGGGGGGCCAACGTCCTGACTTTC. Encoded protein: CATGIFGGANVLTF.

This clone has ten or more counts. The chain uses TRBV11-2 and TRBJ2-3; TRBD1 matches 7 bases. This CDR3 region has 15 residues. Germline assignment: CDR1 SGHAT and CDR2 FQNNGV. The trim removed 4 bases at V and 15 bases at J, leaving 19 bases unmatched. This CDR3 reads CASSSGSWTGTRGYF. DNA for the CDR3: TGTGCCAGCAGCTCGGGGTCGTGGACAGGTACTCGGGGATATTTT.

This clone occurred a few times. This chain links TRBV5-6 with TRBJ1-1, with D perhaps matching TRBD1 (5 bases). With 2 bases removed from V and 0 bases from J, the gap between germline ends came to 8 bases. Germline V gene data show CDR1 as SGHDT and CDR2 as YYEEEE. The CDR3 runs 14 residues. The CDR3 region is CASSFPGMNTEAFF. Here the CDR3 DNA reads TGTGCCAGCAGCTTCCCAGGGATGAACACTGAAGCTTTCTTT.

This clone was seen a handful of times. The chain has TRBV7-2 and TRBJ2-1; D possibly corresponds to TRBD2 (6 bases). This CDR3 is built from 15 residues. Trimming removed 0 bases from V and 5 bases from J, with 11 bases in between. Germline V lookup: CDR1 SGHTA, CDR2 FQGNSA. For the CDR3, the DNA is TGTGCCAGCAGCTTAGCGCAATTAGCGGACAATGAGCAGTTCTTC. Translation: CASSLAQLADNEQFF.

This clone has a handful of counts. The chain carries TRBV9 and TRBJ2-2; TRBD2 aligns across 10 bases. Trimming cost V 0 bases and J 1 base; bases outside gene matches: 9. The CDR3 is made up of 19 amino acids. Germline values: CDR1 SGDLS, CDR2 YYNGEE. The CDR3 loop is CASSVEVAGGHWNTGELFF. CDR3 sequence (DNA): TGTGCCAGCAGCGTAGAGGTAGCGGGGGGACATTGGAACACCGGGGAGCTGTTTTTT.

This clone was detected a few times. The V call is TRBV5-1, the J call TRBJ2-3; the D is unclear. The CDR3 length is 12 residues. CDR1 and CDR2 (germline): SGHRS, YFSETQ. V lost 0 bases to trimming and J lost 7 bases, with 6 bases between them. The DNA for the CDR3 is TGCGCCAGCAGCTTGGGTCTTAATACGCAGTATTTT. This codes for CASSLGLNTQYF.

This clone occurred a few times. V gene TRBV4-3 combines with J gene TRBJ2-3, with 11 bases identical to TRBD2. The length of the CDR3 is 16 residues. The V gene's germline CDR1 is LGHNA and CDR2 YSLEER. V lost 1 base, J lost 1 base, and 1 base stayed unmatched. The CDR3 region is CASSQGSGGGTDTQYF. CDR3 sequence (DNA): TGCGCCAGCAGCCAAGGTAGCGGGGGGGGCACAGATACGCAGTATTTT.

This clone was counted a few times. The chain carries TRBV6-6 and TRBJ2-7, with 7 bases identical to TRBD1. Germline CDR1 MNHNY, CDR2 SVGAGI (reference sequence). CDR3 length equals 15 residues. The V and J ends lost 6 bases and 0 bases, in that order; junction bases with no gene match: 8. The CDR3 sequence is CASRPLQGLSYEQYF. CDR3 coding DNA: TGTGCCAGCAGACCCTTACAGGGGCTCTCCTACGAGCAGTACTTC.

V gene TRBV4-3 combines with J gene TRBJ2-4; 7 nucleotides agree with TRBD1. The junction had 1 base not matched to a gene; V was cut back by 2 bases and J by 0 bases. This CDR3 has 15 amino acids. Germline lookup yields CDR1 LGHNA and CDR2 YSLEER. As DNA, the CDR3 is TGCGCCAGCAGCCAAACAGGGGCAGCCAAAAACATTCAGTACTTC. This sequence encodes CASSQTGAAKNIQYF.

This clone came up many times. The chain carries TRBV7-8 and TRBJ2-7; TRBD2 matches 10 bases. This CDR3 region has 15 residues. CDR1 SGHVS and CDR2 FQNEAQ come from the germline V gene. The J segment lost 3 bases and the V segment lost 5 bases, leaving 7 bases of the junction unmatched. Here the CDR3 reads CASSQVLAGVYEQYF. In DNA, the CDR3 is TGTGCCAGCAGCCAGGTTCTAGCGGGAGTCTACGAGCAGTACTTC.

In DNA form, the CDR3 reads TGTGCCAGCAGTTCCCCTAGCGGGAGGACGGCAGATACGCAGTATTTT. This translates into CASSSPSGRTADTQYF. The chain recombines TRBV28 with TRBJ2-3; 11 bases map to TRBD2. The CDR3 length is 16 residues. Germline loops: CDR1 MDHEN, CDR2 SYDVKM. V gave up 4 bases and J gave up 4 bases; unmatched junction bases: 7.

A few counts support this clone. CDR3 sequence (DNA): TGTGCCACCAGCGGACAGGGCCTTAGCACAGATACGCAGTATTTT. Translating gives CATSGQGLSTDTQYF. The chain uses TRBV15 and TRBJ2-3; 8 bases map to TRBD1. V lost 5 bases and J lost 0; bases outside the gene matches: 4. Germline loops: CDR1 LNHNV, CDR2 YYDKDF (reference sequence). This CDR3 contains 15 residues.

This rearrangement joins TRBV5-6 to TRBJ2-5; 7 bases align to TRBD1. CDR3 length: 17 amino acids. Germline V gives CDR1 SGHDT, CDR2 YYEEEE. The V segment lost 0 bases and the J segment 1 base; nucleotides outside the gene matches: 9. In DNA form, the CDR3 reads TGTGCCAGCAGCTTGGTTAAGGGGGCGAGAAGCCAAGAGACCCAGTACTTC. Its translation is CASSLVKGARSQETQYF.

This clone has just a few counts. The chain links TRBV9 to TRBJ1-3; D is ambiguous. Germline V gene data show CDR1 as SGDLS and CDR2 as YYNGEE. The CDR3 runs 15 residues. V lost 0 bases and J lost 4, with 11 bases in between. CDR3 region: CASSVGRGLGNTIYF. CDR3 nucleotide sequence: TGTGCCAGCAGCGTAGGCCGAGGGCTCGGAAACACCATATATTTT.

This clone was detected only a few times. The CDR3 coding sequence is TGTGCCAGCACCATACTGGGGGGGACTTCACCCCTCCACTTT. It translates to CASTILGGTSPLHF. The V gene is TRBV7-2, the J gene TRBJ1-6, with TRBD1 as a possible D gene (5 bases). From germline, CDR1 is SGHTA and CDR2 FQGNSA. The V end lost 7 bases, the J end lost 9 bases, and 16 bases lay between the germline ends. The CDR3 runs 14 residues. Based on the CDR3 plus reference TRBV7-2 and TRBJ1-6, the full variable domain is GAGVSQSPSNKVTEKGKDVELRCDPISGHTALYWYRQSLGQGLEFLIYFQGNSAPDKSGLPSDRFSAERTGGSVSTLTIQRTQQEDSAVYLCASTILGGTSPLHFGNGTRLTVT.

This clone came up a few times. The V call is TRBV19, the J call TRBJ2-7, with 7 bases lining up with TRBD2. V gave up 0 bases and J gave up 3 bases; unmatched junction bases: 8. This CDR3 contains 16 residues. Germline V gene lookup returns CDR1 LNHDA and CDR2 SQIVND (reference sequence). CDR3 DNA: TGTGCCAGTAGTATAGAGGCGAGCGGGGTCGGCTACGAGCAGTACTTC. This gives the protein CASSIEASGVGYEQYF. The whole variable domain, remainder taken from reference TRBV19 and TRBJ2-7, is DGGITQSPKYLFRKEGQNVTLSCEQNLNHDAMYWYRQDPGQGLRLIYYSQIVNDFQKGDIAEGYSVSREKKESFPLTVTSAQKNPTAFYLCASSIEASGVGYEQYFGPGTRLTVT.

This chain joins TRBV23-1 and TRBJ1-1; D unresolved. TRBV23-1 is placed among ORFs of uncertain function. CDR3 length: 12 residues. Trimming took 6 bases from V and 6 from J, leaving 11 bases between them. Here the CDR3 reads CASSPHCPEAFF. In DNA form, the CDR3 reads TGCGCCAGCAGCCCCCACTGCCCTGAAGCTTTCTTT.

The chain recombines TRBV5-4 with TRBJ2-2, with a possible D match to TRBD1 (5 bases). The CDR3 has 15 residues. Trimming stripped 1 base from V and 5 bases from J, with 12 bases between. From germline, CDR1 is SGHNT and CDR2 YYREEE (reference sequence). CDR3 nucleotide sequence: TGTGCCAGCAGCTTGCGGCAGGGATCGACCGGGGAGCTGTTTTTT. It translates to CASSLRQGSTGELFF.

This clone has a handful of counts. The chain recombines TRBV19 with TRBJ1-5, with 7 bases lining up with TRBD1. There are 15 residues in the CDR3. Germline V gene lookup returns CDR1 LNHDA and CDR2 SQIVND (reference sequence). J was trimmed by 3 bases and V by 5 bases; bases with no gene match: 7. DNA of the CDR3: TGTGCCAGTAGTGCCCTGGGACAGATCAATCAGCCCCAGCATTTT. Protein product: CASSALGQINQPQHF.

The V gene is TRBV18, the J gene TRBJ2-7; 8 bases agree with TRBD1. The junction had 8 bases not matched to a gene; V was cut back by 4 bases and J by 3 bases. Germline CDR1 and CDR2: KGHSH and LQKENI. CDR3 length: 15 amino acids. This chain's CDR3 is CASSLTGTGRYEQYF. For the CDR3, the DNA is TGTGCCAGCTCACTAACCGGGACAGGACGCTACGAGCAGTACTTC.

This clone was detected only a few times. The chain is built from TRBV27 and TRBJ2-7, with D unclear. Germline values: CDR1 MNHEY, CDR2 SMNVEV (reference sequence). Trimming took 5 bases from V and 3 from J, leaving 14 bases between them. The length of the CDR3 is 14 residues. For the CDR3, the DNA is TGTGCCAGCAGTCGCGGCGGCACTTTCTACGAGCAGTACTTC. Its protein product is CASSRGGTFYEQYF.

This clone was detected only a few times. The CDR3: CASSPTSRGEETQYF. For the CDR3, the DNA is TGTGCCAGCTCACCCACGAGCAGGGGGGAAGAGACCCAGTACTTC. This chain uses TRBV18 with TRBJ2-5; weak D call: TRBD1 (7 bases). This CDR3 has 15 residues. The germline gives CDR1 KGHSH, CDR2 LQKENI. Trimming left V 3 bases short and J 3 bases short, with 14 bases between.

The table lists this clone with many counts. The CDR3 bases are TGTGCCAGCAGCCGCGTCTCTGGGGCCAACGTCCTGACTTTC. It yields the protein CASSRVSGANVLTF. The V call is TRBV7-2, the J call TRBJ2-6; no reliable D call. Germline CDR1 reads SGHTA; CDR2 reads FQGNSA. Trimming took 5 bases from V and 0 from J, leaving 5 bases between them. The length of the CDR3 is 14 residues.